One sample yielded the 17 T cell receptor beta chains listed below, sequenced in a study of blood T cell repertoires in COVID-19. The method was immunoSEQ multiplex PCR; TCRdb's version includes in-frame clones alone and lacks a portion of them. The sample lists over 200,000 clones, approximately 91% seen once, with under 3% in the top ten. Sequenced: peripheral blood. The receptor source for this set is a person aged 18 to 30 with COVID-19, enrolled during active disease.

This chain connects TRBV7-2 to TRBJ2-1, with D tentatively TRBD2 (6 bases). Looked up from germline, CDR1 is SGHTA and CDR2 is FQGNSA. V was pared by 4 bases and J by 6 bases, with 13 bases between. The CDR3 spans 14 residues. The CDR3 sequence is CASSYSLASNEQFF. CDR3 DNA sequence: TGTGCCAGCAGCTATTCACTAGCCTCCAATGAGCAGTTCTTC.

The CDR3, as DNA: TGTGCCAGCAGTGACTACGTAACAGATACGCAGTATTTT. As protein: CASSDYVTDTQYF. V gene TRBV2 combines with J gene TRBJ2-3; no clear D gene. CDR1 is SNHLY, CDR2 FYNNEI, per germline. The CDR3 is 13 amino acids. Trimming took off 3 bases at V and 3 bases at J, with 7 bases between the two ends.

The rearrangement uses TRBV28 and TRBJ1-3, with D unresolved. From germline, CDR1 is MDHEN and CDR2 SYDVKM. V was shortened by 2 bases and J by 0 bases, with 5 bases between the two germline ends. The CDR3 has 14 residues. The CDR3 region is CASSLGVSGNTIYF. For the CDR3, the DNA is TGTGCCAGCAGTTTAGGAGTCTCTGGAAACACCATATATTTT.

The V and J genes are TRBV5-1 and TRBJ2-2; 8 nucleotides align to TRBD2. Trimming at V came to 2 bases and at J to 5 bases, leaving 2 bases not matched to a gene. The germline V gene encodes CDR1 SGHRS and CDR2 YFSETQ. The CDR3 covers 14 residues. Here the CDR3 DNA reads TGCGCCAGCAGCTTTGGCGGGGGGACCGGGGAGCTGTTTTTT. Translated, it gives CASSFGGGTGELFF.

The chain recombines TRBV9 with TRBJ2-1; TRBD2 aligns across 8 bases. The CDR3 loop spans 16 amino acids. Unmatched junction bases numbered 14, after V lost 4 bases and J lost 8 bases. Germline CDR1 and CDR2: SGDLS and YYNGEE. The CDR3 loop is CASSPRTSSRGDEQFF. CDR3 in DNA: TGTGCCAGCAGCCCCCGGACTAGCTCGAGGGGGGATGAGCAGTTCTTC.

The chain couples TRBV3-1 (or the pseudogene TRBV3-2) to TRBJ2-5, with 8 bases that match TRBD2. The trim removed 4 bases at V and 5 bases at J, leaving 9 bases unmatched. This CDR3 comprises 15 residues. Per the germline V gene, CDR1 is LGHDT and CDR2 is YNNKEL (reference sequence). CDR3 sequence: CASSPPGPGGETQYF. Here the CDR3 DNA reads TGTGCCAGCAGCCCTCCGGGACCGGGGGGGGAGACCCAGTACTTC.

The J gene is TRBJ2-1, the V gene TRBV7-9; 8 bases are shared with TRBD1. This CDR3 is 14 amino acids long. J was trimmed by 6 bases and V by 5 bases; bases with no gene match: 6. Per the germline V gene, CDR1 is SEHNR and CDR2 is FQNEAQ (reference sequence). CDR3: CASSPPDRVNEQFF. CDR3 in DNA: TGTGCCAGCAGCCCACCGGACAGGGTCAATGAGCAGTTCTTC. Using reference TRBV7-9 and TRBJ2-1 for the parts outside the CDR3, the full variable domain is DTGVSQNPRHKITKRGQNVTFRCDPISEHNRLYWYRQTLGQGPEFLTYFQNEAQLEKSRLLSDRFSAERPKGSFSTLEIQRTEQGDSAMYLCASSPPDRVNEQFFGPGTRLTVL.

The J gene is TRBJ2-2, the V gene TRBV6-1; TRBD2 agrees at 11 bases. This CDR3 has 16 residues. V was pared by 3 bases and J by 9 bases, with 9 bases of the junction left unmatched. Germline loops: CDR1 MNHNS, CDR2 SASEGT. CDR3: CASSEGTSGIKRELFF. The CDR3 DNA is TGTGCCAGCAGTGAGGGGACTAGCGGAATTAAGAGGGAGCTGTTTTTT.

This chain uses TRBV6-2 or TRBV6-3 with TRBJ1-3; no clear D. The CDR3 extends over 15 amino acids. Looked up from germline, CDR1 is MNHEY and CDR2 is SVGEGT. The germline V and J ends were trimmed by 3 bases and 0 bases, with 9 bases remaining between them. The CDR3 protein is CASSYPSASGNTIYF. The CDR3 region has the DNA TGTGCCAGCAGTTATCCCAGCGCCTCTGGAAACACCATATATTTT.

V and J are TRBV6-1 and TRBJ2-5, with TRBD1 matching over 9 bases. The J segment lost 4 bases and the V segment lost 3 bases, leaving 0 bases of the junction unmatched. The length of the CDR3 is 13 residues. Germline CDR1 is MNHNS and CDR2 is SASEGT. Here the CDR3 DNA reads TGTGCCAGCAGTGAGGACAGGGGAGAGACCCAGTACTTC. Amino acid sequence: CASSEDRGETQYF.

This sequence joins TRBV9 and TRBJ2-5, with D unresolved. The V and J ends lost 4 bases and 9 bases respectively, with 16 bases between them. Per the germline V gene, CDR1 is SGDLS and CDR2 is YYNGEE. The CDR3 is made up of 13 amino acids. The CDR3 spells CASSPGFLPPQYF. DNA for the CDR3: TGTGCCAGCAGCCCCGGTTTTCTCCCTCCCCAGTACTTC.

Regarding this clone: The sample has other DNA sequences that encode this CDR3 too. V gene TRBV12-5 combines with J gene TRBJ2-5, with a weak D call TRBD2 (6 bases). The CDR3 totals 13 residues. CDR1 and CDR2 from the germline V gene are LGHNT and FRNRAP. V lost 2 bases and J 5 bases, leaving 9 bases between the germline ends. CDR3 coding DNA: TGTGCTAGTGGTTTGTCCGGAGGGGAGACCCAGTACTTC. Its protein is CASGLSGGETQYF.

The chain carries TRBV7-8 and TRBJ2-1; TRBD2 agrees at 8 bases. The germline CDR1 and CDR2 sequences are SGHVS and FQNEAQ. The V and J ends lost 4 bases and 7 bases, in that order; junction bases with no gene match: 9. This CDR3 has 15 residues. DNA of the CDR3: TGTGCCAGCAGCTCCCCGGGACTAGTGTTAAATGAGCAGTTCTTC. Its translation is CASSSPGLVLNEQFF.

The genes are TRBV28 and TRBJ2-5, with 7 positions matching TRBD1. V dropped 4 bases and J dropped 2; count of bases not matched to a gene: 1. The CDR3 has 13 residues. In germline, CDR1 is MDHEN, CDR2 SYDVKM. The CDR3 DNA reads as TGTGCCAGCAGTTCGGGACAGCAAGAGACCCAGTACTTC. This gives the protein CASSSGQQETQYF.

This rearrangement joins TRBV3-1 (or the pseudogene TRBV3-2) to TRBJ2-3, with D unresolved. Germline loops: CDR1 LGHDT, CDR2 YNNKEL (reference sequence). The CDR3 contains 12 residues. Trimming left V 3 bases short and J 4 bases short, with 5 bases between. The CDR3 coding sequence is TGTGCCAGCAGCCATAGATCAGATACGCAGTATTTT. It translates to CASSHRSDTQYF.

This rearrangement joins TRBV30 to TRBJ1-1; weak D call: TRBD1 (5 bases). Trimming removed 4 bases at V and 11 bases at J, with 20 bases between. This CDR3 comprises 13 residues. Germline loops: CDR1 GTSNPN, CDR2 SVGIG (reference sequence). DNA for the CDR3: TGTGCCTGGACCCTGGTGGCGTTTAAGGGGGCTTTCTTT. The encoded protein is CAWTLVAFKGAFF.

The CDR3 loop is CASSLHNQPQHF. The CDR3 coding sequence is TGTGCCAGCAGCTTACACAATCAGCCCCAGCATTTT. The chain combines TRBV13 with TRBJ1-5; D unclear. The germline CDR1 and CDR2 sequences are PRHDT and FYEKMQ (reference sequence). This CDR3 has 12 residues. Trimming removed 2 bases at V and 3 bases at J, with 2 bases between.